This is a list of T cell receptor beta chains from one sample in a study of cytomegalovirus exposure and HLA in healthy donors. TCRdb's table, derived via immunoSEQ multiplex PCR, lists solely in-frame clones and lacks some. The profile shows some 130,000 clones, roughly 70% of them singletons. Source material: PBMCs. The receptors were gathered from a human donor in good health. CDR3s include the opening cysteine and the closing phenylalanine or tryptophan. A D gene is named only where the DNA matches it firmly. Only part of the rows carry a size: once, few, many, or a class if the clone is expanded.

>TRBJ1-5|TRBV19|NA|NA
CASKGGGVYQPQHF
TGTGCCAGTAAGGGGGGAGGGGTATATCAGCCCCAGCATTTT
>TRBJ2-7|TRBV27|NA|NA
CASSLSQGQSYEQYF
TGTGCCAGCAGTTTATCACAGGGTCAATCATACGAGCAGTACTTC
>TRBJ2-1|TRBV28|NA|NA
CASSAGHLNEQFF
TGTGCCAGCAGTGCCGGACACCTCAATGAGCAGTTCTTC
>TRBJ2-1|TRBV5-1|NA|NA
CASSFDSVGSYNEQFF
TGCGCCAGCAGCTTTGACAGTGTTGGCTCCTACAATGAGCAGTTCTTC
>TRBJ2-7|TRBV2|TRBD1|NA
CASSRYGQGTYEQYF
TGTGCCAGCAGTCGATACGGACAGGGGACCTACGAGCAGTACTTC
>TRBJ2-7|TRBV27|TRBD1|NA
CASSQNSETGGPYEQYF
TGTGCCAGCAGCCAAAACAGCGAGACAGGGGGACCCTACGAGCAGTACTTC
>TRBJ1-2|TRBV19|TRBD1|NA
CASSIDRVGGGYTF
TGTGCCAGTAGTATCGACAGGGTTGGAGGAGGCTACACCTTC
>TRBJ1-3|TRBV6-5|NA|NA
CASTVDSNSGNTIYF
TGTGCCAGCACCGTGGACAGCAACTCTGGAAACACCATATATTTT
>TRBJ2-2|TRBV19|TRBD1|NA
CASSIRTGGGTGELFF
TGTGCCAGTAGTATACGGACAGGGGGTGGCACCGGGGAGCTGTTTTTT
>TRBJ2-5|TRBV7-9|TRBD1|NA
CASSRDRGVGQETQYF
TGTGCCAGCAGCCGTGACAGGGGAGTAGGGCAAGAGACCCAGTACTTC
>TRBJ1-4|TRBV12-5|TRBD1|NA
CASGFVPGTDATNEKLFF
TGTGCTAGTGGTTTTGTTCCTGGGACAGATGCAACTAATGAAAAACTGTTTTTT
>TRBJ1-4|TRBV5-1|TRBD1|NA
CASSSGQGLNEKLFF
TGCGCCAGCAGCTCCGGACAGGGACTTAATGAAAAACTGTTTTTT
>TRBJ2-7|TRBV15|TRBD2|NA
CATSRGGLSGSHGEQYF
TGTGCCACCAGCAGAGGGGGCCTAAGCGGGAGTCACGGCGAGCAGTACTTC
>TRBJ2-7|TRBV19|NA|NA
CASSIGYRRDYEQYF
TGTGCCAGTAGTATTGGTTACAGGAGGGACTACGAGCAGTACTTC
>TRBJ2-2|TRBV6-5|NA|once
CASRAGPNTGELFF
TGTGCCAGCAGGGCAGGGCCCAACACCGGGGAGCTGTTTTTT
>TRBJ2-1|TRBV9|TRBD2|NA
CASSARGRGDEQFF
TGTGCCAGCAGCGCCCGCGGGAGGGGGGATGAGCAGTTCTTC
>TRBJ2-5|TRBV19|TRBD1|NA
CASSIVAGGETQYF
TGTGCCAGTAGTATAGTGGCAGGGGGCGAGACCCAGTACTTC
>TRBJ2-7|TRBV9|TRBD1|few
CASSLGQETSYEQYF
TGTGCCAGCAGCTTAGGACAGGAAACCTCCTACGAGCAGTACTTC
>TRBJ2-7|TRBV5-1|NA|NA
CASSAGGGNEQYF
TGCGCCAGCAGCGCCGGCGGGGGCAACGAGCAGTACTTC
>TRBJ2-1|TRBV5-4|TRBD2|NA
CASSLAGTSGNNEQFF
TGTGCCAGCAGCTTGGCCGGGACTAGCGGCAACAATGAGCAGTTCTTC
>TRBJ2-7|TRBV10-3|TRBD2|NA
CAISGGTSGSAYEQYF
TGTGCCATCAGTGGGGGAACTAGCGGGTCAGCCTACGAGCAGTACTTC
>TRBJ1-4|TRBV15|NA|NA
CATAYRTGEKLFF
TGTGCCACCGCATACAGGACCGGTGAAAAACTGTTTTTT
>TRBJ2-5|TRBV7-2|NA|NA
CASSLYSQETQYF
TGTGCCAGCAGCTTATACAGCCAAGAGACCCAGTACTTC